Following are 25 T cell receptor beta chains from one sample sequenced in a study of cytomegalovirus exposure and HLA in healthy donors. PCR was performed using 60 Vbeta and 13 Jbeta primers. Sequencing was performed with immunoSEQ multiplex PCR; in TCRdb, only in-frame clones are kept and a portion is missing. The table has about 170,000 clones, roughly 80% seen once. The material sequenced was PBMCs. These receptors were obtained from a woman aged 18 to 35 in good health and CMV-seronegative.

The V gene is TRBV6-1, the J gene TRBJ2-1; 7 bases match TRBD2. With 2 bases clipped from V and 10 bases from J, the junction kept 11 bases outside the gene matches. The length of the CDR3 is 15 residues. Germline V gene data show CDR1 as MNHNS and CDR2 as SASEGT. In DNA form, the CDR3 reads TGTGCCAGCAGTGAACGGGCTAGCGGAAGCAGGGAGCAGTTCTTC. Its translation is CASSERASGSREQFF.

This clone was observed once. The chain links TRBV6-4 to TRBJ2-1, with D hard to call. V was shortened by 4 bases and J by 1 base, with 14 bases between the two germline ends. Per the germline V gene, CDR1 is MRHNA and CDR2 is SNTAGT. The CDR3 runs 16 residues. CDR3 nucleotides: TGTGCCAGCAGTGTGCGAGGCACTGCTTCCTACAATGAGCAGTTCTTC. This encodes CASSVRGTASYNEQFF.

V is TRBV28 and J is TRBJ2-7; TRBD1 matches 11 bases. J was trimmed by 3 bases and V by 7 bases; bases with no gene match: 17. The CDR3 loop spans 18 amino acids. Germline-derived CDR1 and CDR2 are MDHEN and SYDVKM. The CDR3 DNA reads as TGTGCCAGCACCCTCCACCTAATTCCGGGACAGGGGGACTACGAGCAGTACTTC. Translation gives CASTLHLIPGQGDYEQYF.

CDR3 sequence (DNA): TGTGCCAGCATTATGGTGTGGGGCTTTAATGAAAAACTGTTTTTT. It encodes CASIMVWGFNEKLFF. The chain carries TRBV2 and TRBJ1-4, with D tentatively TRBD1 (5 bases). The CDR3 covers 15 residues. Deletions cut 7 bases from V and 4 bases from J, with 16 bases between. Germline V gene lookup returns CDR1 SNHLY and CDR2 FYNNEI.

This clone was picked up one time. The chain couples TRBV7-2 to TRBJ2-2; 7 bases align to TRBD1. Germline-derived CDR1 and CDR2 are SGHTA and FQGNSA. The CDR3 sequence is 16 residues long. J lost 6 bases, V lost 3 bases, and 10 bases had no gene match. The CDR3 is CASSFKGALNPGELFF. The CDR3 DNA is TGTGCCAGCAGCTTTAAGGGGGCGCTAAATCCCGGGGAGCTGTTTTTT. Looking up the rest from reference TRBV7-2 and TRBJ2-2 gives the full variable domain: GAGVSQSPSNKVTEKGKDVELRCDPISGHTALYWYRQSLGQGLEFLIYFQGNSAPDKSGLPSDRFSAERTGGSVSTLTIQRTQQEDSAVYLCASSFKGALNPGELFFGEGSRLTVL.

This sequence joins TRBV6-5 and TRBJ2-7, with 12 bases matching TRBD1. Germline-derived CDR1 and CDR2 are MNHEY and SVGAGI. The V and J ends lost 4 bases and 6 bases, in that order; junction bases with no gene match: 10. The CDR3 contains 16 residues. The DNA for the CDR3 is TGTGCCAGCAGTTTACTTTCGGGACAGGGGGCTGTCGAGCAGTACTTC. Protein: CASSLLSGQGAVEQYF.

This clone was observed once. This CDR3 reads CASMEGGNKETQYF. CDR3 DNA: TGTGCCAGCATGGAGGGGGGGAATAAAGAGACCCAGTACTTC. The chain carries TRBV2 and TRBJ2-5; D is possibly TRBD2 (7 bases). This CDR3 has 14 amino acids. Trimming took 7 bases from V and 3 from J, leaving 15 bases between them. Germline CDR1 and CDR2: SNHLY and FYNNEI.

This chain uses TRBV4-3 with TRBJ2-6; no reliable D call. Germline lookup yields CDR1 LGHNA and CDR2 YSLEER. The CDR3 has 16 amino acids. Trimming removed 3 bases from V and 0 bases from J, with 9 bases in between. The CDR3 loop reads CASSHTATSGANVLTF. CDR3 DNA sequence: TGCGCCAGCAGCCACACAGCAACCTCTGGGGCCAACGTCCTGACTTTC.

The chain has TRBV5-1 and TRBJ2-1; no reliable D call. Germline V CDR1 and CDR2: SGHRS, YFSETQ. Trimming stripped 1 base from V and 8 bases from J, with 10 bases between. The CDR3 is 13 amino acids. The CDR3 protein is CASSLRSGYEQFF. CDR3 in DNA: TGCGCCAGCAGCTTGCGGTCCGGGTATGAGCAGTTCTTC.

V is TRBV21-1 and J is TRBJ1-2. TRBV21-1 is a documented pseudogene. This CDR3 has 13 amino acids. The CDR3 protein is CASIGRVGRGYTF. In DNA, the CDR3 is TGTGCCAGCATAGGGCGGGTGGGCCGTGGCTACACCTTC.

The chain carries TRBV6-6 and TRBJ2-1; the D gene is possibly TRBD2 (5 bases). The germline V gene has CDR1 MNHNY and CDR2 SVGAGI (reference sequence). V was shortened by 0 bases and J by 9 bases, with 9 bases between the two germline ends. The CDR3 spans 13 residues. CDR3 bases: TGTGCCAGCAGTTACTCGACGAGCGGTGAGCAGTTCTTC. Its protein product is CASSYSTSGEQFF.

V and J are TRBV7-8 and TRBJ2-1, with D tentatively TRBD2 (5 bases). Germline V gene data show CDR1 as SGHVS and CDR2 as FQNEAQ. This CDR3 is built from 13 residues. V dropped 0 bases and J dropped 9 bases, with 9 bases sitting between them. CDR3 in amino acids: CASSLAGVGEQFF. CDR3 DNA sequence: TGTGCCAGCAGCTTAGCGGGAGTTGGTGAGCAGTTCTTC.

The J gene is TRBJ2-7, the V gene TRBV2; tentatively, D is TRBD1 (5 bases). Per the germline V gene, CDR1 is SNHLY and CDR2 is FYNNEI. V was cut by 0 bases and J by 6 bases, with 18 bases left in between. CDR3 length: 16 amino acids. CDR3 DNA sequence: TGTGCCAGCAGTGAAGCGCTTTGGCTAGGGGATACCGAGCAGTACTTC. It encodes CASSEALWLGDTEQYF.

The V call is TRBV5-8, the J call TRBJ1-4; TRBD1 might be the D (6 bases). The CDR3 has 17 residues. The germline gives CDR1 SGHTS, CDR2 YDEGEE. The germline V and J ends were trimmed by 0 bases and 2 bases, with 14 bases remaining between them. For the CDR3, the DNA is TGTGCCAGCAGCTTGGCCCGACAGGTGCGGACTAATGAAAAACTGTTTTTT. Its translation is CASSLARQVRTNEKLFF. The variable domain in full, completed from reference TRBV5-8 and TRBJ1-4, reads EAGVTQSPTHLIKTRGQQATLRCSPISGHTSVYWYQQALGLGLQFLLWYDEGEERNRGNFPPRFSGRQFPNYSSELNVNALELEDSALYLCASSLARQVRTNEKLFFGSGTQLSVL.

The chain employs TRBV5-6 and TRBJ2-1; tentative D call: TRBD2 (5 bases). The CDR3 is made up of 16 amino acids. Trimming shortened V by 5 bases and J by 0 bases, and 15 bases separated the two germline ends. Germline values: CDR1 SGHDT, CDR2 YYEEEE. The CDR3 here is CASRGGGVNSYNEQFF. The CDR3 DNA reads TGTGCCAGCAGGGGCGGAGGAGTAAACTCCTACAATGAGCAGTTCTTC.

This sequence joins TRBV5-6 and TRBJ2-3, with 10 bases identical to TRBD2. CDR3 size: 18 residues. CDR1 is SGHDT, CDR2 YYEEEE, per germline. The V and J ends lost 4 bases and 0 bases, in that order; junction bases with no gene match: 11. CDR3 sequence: CASSGGTSVLPSTDTQYF. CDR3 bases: TGTGCCAGCAGCGGCGGGACTAGCGTACTCCCTAGCACAGATACGCAGTATTTT.

The DNA for the CDR3 is TGCGCCAGCAGCTTGGGTTCCAACACAGCCCGGACAGGGACCGAGCAGTACTTC. It specifies CASSLGSNTARTGTEQYF. The chain links TRBV5-1 to TRBJ2-7, with 8 bases identical to TRBD1. The CDR3 consists of 18 residues. CDR1 is SGHRS, CDR2 YFSETQ, per germline. Trimming cost V 0 bases and J 6 bases; bases outside gene matches: 17.

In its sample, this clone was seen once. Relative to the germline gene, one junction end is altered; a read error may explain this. This CDR3 is CGVEEGTSGITYEQYF. CDR3 nucleotide sequence: TGCGGCGTTGAAGAAGGGACTAGCGGGATCACGTACGAGCAGTACTTC. The chain employs TRBV29-1 and TRBJ2-7; 13 nucleotides line up with TRBD2. The CDR3 has 16 residues. Germline values: CDR1 SQVTM, CDR2 ANQGSEA.

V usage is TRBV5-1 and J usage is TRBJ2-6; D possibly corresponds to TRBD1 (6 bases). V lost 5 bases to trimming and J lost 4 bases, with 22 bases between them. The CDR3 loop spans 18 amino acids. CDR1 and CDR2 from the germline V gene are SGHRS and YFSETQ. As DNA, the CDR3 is TGCGCCAGCAGGCGGGCAGGGGCGCTTTCCCCAGGGGCCAACGTCCTGACTTTC. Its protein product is CASRRAGALSPGANVLTF.

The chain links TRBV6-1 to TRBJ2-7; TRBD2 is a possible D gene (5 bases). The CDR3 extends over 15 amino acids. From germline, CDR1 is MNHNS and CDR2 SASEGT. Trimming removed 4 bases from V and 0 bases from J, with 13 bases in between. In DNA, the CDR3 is TGTGCCAGCAGTGTGCTAGCCTCCAGCTCCTACGAGCAGTACTTC. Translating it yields CASSVLASSSYEQYF.

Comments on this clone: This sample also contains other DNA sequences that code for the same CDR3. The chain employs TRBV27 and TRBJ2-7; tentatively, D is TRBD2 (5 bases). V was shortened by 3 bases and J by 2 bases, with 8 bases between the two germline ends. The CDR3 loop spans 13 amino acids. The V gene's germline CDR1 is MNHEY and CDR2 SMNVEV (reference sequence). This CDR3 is CASSFGDTYEQYF. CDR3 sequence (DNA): TGTGCCAGCAGTTTCGGGGATACCTACGAGCAGTACTTC.

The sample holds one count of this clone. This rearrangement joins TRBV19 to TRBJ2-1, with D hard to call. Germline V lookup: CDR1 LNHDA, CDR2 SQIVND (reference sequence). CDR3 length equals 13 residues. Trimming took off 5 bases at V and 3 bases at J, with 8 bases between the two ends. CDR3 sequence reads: CASSVGVYNEQFF. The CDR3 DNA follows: TGTGCCAGTAGTGTCGGAGTCTACAATGAGCAGTTCTTC.

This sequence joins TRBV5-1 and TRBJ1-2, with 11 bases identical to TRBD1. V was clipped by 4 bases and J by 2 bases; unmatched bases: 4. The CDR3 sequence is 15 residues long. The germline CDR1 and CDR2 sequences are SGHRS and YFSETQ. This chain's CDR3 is CASSAGTGGNYGYTF. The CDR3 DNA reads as TGCGCCAGCAGCGCAGGGACAGGGGGAAACTATGGCTACACCTTC.

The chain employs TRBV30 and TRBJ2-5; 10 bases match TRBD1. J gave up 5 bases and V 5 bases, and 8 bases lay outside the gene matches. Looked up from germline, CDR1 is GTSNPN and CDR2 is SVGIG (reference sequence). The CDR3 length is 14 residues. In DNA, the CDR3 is TGTGCCTGGGACCGGGACAGGGGAATGGAGACCCAGTACTTC. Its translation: CAWDRDRGMETQYF.

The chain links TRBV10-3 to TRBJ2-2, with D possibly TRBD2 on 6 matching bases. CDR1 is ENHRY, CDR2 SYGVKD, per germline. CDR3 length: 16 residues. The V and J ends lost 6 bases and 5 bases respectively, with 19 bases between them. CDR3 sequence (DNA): TGTGCCATCAGCCCGGGACCTTCGGGGAGGACCGGGGAGCTGTTTTTT. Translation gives CAISPGPSGRTGELFF.